These 9 T cell receptor beta chains originate from one sample sequenced in a study of cytomegalovirus exposure and HLA in healthy donors. TCRdb's table, derived via immunoSEQ multiplex PCR, lists solely in-frame clones and lacks some. The table records under 300,000 clones, 80% to 90% of them present only once. The specimen sequenced was PBMCs. The origin of the receptors is a woman aged 18 to 35 in good health and CMV-seronegative.

CDR3 sequence (DNA): TGTGCCAGTAGTATTAGAGGATCTGGAAACACCATATATTTT. Amino acid sequence: CASSIRGSGNTIYF. The V gene is TRBV19, the J gene TRBJ1-3; D unresolved. This CDR3 has 14 amino acids. The V and J ends lost 3 bases and 1 base respectively, with 7 bases between them. From germline, CDR1 is LNHDA and CDR2 SQIVND (reference sequence). Variable domain in full (rest from reference TRBV19 and TRBJ1-3): DGGITQSPKYLFRKEGQNVTLSCEQNLNHDAMYWYRQDPGQGLRLIYYSQIVNDFQKGDIAEGYSVSREKKESFPLTVTSAQKNPTAFYLCASSIRGSGNTIYFGEGSWLTVV.

This clone has more than one count but fewer than ten. The chain employs TRBV5-4 and TRBJ2-7, with 12 bases aligning to TRBD2. Germline lookup yields CDR1 SGHNT and CDR2 YYREEE (reference sequence). V lost 2 bases and J lost 2; bases outside the gene matches: 2. The length of the CDR3 is 15 residues. Written as DNA, the CDR3 is TGTGCCAGCAGCTTTCGACTAGCGGGAGCCTACGAGCAGTACTTC. Residues: CASSFRLAGAYEQYF.

A few counts support this clone. CDR3 in amino acids: CASSTDRGNTEAFF. The CDR3 nucleotides read TGTGCCAGCAGCACGGACAGGGGCAACACTGAAGCTTTCTTT. The V call is TRBV7-6, the J call TRBJ1-1; 9 positions agree with TRBD1. The CDR3 runs to 14 residues. V lost 5 bases, J lost 2 bases, and 3 bases stayed unmatched. From germline, CDR1 is SGHVS and CDR2 FNYEAQ. The variable domain in full, completed from reference TRBV7-6 and TRBJ1-1, reads GAGVSQSPRYKVTKRGQDVALRCDPISGHVSLYWYRQALGQGPEFLTYFNYEAQQDKSGLPNDRFSAERPEGSISTLTIQRTEQRDSAMYRCASSTDRGNTEAFFGQGTRLTVV.

A single count supports this clone. Here the CDR3 reads CASSLDGLAGVYEQFF. CDR3 nucleotide sequence: TGCGCCAGCAGCTTGGACGGACTAGCGGGAGTTTATGAGCAGTTCTTC. This chain uses TRBV5-1 with TRBJ2-1; 13 bases map to TRBD2. The trim removed 0 bases at V and 8 bases at J, leaving 5 bases unmatched. Germline CDR1 SGHRS, CDR2 YFSETQ. This CDR3 is built from 16 residues.

The rearrangement uses TRBV5-1 and TRBJ2-3; the D is unclear. With 1 base removed from V and 0 bases from J, the gap between germline ends came to 9 bases. The germline gives CDR1 SGHRS, CDR2 YFSETQ. The CDR3 has 15 residues. The CDR3 sequence is CASSLSLTSTDTQYF. As DNA, the CDR3 is TGCGCCAGCAGCTTGTCACTAACTAGCACAGATACGCAGTATTTT. Looking up the rest from reference TRBV5-1 and TRBJ2-3 gives the full variable domain: KAGVTQTPRYLIKTRGQQVTLSCSPISGHRSVSWYQQTPGQGLQFLFEYFSETQRNKGNFPGRFSGRQFSNSRSEMNVSTLELGDSALYLCASSLSLTSTDTQYFGPGTRLTVL.

The chain links TRBV11-3 to TRBJ2-7; 16 bases line up with TRBD2. The V gene's germline CDR1 is SGHNT and CDR2 YENEEA. V was clipped by 2 bases and J by 3 bases; unmatched bases: 7. The CDR3 consists of 18 residues. CDR3 DNA: TGTGCCAGCAGCTTATCCGGGACTAGCGGGAGGGGACTCTACGAGCAGTACTTC. Its translation: CASSLSGTSGRGLYEQYF. The whole variable domain, remainder taken from reference TRBV11-3 and TRBJ2-7, is EAGVVQSPRYKIIEKKQPVAFWCNPISGHNTLYWYLQNLGQGPELLIRYENEEAVDDSQLPKDRFSAERLKGVDSTLKIQPAELGDSAVYLCASSLSGTSGRGLYEQYFGPGTRLTVT.

The V and J genes are TRBV7-3 and TRBJ2-5; TRBD2 might be the D (6 bases). CDR1 is SGHTA and CDR2 is FQGTGA in the germline V gene. The V end lost 5 bases, the J end lost 3 bases, and 13 bases lay between the germline ends. The CDR3 totals 14 residues. The CDR3 loop is CASSTTGGEETQYF. CDR3 coding DNA: TGTGCCAGCAGCACGACCGGGGGAGAAGAGACCCAGTACTTC.

This chain connects TRBV5-1 to TRBJ2-1; 11 bases match TRBD2. CDR3 length: 15 residues. Trimming removed 0 bases from V and 6 bases from J; junction bases left unmatched: 2. Germline CDR1 is SGHRS and CDR2 is YFSETQ. The CDR3, as DNA: TGCGCCAGCAGCTTGGCCGGGACTAGCGGCAATGAGCAGTTCTTC. The encoded protein is CASSLAGTSGNEQFF. Using reference TRBV5-1 and TRBJ2-1 for the parts outside the CDR3, the full variable domain is KAGVTQTPRYLIKTRGQQVTLSCSPISGHRSVSWYQQTPGQGLQFLFEYFSETQRNKGNFPGRFSGRQFSNSRSEMNVSTLELGDSALYLCASSLAGTSGNEQFFGPGTRLTVL.

The chain joins TRBV11-2 to TRBJ2-1; D is undetermined. CDR3 length equals 12 residues. The V gene's germline CDR1 is SGHAT and CDR2 FQNNGV. V shed 0 bases and J shed 15 bases, with 12 bases lying between them. This CDR3 is CASSLEQATRFF. Here the CDR3 DNA reads TGTGCCAGCAGCTTAGAGCAGGCAACCAGGTTCTTC.